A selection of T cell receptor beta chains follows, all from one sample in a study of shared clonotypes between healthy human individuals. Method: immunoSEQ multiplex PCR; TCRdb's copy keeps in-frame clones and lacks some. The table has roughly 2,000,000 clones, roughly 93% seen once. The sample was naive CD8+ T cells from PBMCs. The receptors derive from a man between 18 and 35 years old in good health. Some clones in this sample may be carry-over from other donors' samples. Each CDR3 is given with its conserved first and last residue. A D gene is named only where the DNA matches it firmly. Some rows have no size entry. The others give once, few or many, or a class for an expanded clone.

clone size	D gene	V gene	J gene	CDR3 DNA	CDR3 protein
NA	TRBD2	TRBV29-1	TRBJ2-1	TGCAGCGTTGTAGGGGCTTCACTAGCGGGGGTTAGCTCCTACAATGAGCAGTTCTTC	CSVVGASLAGVSSYNEQFF
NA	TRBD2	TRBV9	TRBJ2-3	TGTGCCAGCAGCGCTTATAGCGGGAATGCAGATACGCAGTATTTT	CASSAYSGNADTQYF
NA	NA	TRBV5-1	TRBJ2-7	TGCGCCAGCAGCTTGGAGAGTTCCTCCTACGAGCAGTACTTC	CASSLESSSYEQYF
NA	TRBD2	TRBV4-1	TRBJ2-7	TGCGCCAGCAGCCTGAGAACTAGCGGGTCGTACGAGCAGTACTTC	CASSLRTSGSYEQYF
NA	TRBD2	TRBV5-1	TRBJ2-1	TGCGCCAGCAGCTGGCCGGGGGGGCCCAATGAGCAGTTCTTC	CASSWPGGPNEQFF
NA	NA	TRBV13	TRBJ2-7	TGTGCCAGCAGCTCACCCCGGGACGGCGGGTACGAGCAGTACTTC	CASSSPRDGGYEQYF
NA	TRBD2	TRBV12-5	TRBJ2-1	TGTGCTAGTGGCCTCACGACAACTAGCGGATCCTACAATGAGCAGTTCTTC	CASGLTTTSGSYNEQFF
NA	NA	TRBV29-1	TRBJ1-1	TGCAGCGTTTCCCTTGACACTGAAGCTTTCTTT	CSVSLDTEAFF
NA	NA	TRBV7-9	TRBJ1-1	TGTGCCAGCAGCTTAGGTCGGAATGAAGCTTTCTTT	CASSLGRNEAFF
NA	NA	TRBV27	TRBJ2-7	TGTGCCAGCAGTTTTGGGACTCGAGACGAGCAGTACTTC	CASSFGTRDEQYF
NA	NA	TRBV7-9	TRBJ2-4	TGTGCCAGCAGCGACCAGGGGCTCGAGTCCAAAAACATTCAGTACTTC	CASSDQGLESKNIQYF
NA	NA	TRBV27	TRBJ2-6	TGTGCCAGCAGTTTATCTGGGTCGCTGGGGGCCAACGTCCTGACTTTC	CASSLSGSLGANVLTF
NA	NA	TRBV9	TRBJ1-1	TGTGCCAGCAGCGTAGGTAGCTCGAACACTGAAGCTTTCTTT	CASSVGSSNTEAFF
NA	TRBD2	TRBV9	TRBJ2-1	TGTGCCAGCAGCGTAGCGCTAGCGGGAGGTCGATACAATGAGCAGTTCTTC	CASSVALAGGRYNEQFF
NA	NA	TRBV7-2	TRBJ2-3	TGTGCCAGCAGCTTTACTATGCGGACTGTACCTAGCACAGATACGCAGTATTTT	CASSFTMRTVPSTDTQYF
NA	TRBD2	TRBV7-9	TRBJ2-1	TGTGCCAGCGCCCCCGGACTAGCCACCAGTGAGCAGTTCTTC	CASAPGLATSEQFF
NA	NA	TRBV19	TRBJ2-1	TGTGCCAGTAGTATTGTAGGGGAGCAGTTCTTC	CASSIVGEQFF
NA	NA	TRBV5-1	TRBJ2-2	TGCGCCAGCAGCTTGGACAGGGTCTATTTGGCCGGGGAGCTGTTTTTT	CASSLDRVYLAGELFF
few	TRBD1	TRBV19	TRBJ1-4	TGTGCCAGTAGTACACCGGGACAGGAGAATGAAAAACTGTTTTTT	CASSTPGQENEKLFF
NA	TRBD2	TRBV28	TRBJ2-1	TGTGCCAGCAGTTCCCTAGCGGGCAACCTGTACAATGAGCAGTTCTTC	CASSSLAGNLYNEQFF
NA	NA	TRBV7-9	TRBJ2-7	TGTGCCAGCAGTCACCGAAACGGACGCGGCGAGCAGTACTTC	CASSHRNGRGEQYF
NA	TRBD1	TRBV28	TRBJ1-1	TGTGCCAGCAGCCCATGGACAGGGAGGAACACTGAAGCTTTCTTT	CASSPWTGRNTEAFF
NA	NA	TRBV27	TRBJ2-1	TGTGCCAGCAGTTTATCGGGTCTTGAGCAGTTCTTC	CASSLSGLEQFF
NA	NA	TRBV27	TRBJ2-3	TGTGCCAGCAGTTCGCCCAGCACAGATACGCAGTATTTT	CASSSPSTDTQYF
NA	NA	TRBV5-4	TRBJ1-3	TGTGCCAGCAGCTTGGGAGGAAACACCATATATTTT	CASSLGGNTIYF
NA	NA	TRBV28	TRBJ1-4	TGTGCCAGCAGTTTCCCCGTAGGGGGTTTCGGGGATGAAAAACTGTTTTTT	CASSFPVGGFGDEKLFF
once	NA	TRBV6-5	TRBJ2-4	TGTGCCAGCAGTTCCCCACGAAAGGCCAAAAACATTCAGTACTTC	CASSSPRKAKNIQYF
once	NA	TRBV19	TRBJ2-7	TGTGCCAGTAGTATCGTCCAGGGTGGTCACGAGCAGTACTTC	CASSIVQGGHEQYF
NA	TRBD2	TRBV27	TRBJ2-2	TGTGCCAGCCGGGAGGGGCGAACCGGGGAGCTGTTTTTT	CASREGRTGELFF
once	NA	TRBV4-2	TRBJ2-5	TGTGCCAGCAGCCAAGATCCAGGGGCGGAGACCCAGTACTTC	CASSQDPGAETQYF
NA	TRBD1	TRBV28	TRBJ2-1	TGTGCCAGCAGTCCTCAGACAGGGCTCGGGAATGAGCAGTTCTTC	CASSPQTGLGNEQFF
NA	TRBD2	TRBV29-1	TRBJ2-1	TGCAGCGTTATGGGACTAGCCTACCGGGGCTCCTACAATGAGCAGTTCTTC	CSVMGLAYRGSYNEQFF
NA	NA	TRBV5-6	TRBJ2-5	TGTGCCAGCAGCTTGGCCTGGGAGACCCAGTACTTC	CASSLAWETQYF
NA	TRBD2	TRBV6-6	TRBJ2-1	TGTGCCAGCAGCCCCCACGGCGGGAGCTCCTACAATGAGCAGTTCTTC	CASSPHGGSSYNEQFF
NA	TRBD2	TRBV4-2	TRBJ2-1	TGTGCCAGCAGCCTTTTAGCGGGGGGTAACAATGAGCAGTTCTTC	CASSLLAGGNNEQFF
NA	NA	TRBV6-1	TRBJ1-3	TGTGCCAGCAGTGACAGTCGATCTGGAAACACCATATATTTT	CASSDSRSGNTIYF
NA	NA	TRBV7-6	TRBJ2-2	TGTGCCAGCAGCTTAGAACGGGGCCCGGGGGAGCTGTTTTTT	CASSLERGPGELFF
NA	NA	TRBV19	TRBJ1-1	TGTGCCAGTAGTATAGATGTTCAGACGGGGGACACTGAAGCTTTCTTT	CASSIDVQTGDTEAFF
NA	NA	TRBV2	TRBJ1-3	TGTGCCAGCAGTGAAGCGCTGGAAGGGAGCTCTGGAAACACCATATATTTT	CASSEALEGSSGNTIYF
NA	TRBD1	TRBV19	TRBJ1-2	TGTGCCAGTAGAATAAAAAGGGACAGGGTTCATGGCTACACCTTC	CASRIKRDRVHGYTF
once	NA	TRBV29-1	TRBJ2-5	TGCAGCGCTATGGGAGCAGGTTGGGAGCAGTACTTC	CSAMGAGWEQYF
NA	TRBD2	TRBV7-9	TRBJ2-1	TGTGCCATCCGGGGAAGCGGGAGGTCCTACAATGAGCAGTTCTTC	CAIRGSGRSYNEQFF
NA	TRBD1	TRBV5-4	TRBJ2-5	TGTGCCAGCAGCCCGGATCCCCTTGACAGGGCTCAAGAGACCCAGTACTTC	CASSPDPLDRAQETQYF
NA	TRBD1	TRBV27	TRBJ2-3	TGTGCCAGCAGACCGACAGGGTTTATTAGCACAGATACGCAGTATTTT	CASRPTGFISTDTQYF
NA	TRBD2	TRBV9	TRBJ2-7	TGTGCCAGCAGCGTAGGACGCGGGAGTAGCGAGCAGTACTTC	CASSVGRGSSEQYF
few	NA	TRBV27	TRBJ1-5	TGTGCCAGCAGTTTAAGTAGTTATAGCAATCAGCCCCAGCATTTT	CASSLSSYSNQPQHF
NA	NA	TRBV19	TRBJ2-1	TGTGCCAGTAGGGATTACTCCTACAATGAGCAGTTCTTC	CASRDYSYNEQFF
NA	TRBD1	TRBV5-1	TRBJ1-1	TGCGCCAGCAGCTACGAGAGGGGGCAGAGGACTGAAGCTTTCTTT	CASSYERGQRTEAFF